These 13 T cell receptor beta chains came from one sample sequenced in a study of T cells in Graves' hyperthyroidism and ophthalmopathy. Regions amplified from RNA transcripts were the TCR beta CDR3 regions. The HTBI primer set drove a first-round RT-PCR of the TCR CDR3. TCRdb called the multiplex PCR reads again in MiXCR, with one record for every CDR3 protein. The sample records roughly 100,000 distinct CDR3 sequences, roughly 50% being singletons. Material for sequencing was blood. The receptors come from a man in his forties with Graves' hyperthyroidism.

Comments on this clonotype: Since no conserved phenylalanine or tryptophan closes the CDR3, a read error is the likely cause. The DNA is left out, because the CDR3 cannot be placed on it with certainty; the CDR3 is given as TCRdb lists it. CDR3: CASSVAGR. This chain joins TRBV7-9 and TRBJ2-3; no DNA check was done on the table's D call, TRBD2. The CDR3 has 8 amino acids, counting both end residues. CDR1 is SEHNR, CDR2 FQNEAQ, per germline (reference sequence).

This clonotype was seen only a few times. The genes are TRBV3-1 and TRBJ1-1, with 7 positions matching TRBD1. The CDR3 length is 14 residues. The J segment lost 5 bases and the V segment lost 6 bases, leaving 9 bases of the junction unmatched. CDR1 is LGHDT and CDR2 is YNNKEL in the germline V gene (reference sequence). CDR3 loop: CASSTYRGDTEAFF. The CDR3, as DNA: TGTGCCAGCAGTACTTACAGGGGAGATACTGAAGCTTTCTTT.

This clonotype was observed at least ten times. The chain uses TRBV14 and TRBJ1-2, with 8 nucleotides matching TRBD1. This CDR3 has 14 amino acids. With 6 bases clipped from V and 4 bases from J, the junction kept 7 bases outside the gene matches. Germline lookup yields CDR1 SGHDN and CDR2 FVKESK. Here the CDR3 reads CASRPTGDSYGYTF. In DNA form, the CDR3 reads TGTGCCAGCAGGCCGACAGGGGATAGCTATGGCTACACCTTC.

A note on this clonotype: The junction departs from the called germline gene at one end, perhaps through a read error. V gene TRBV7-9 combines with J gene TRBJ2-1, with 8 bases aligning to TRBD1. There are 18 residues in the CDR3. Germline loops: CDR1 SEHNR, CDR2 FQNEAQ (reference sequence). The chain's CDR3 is CASSCSATGGQAYNGQFF. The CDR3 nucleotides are TGTGCCAGCAGCTGCAGTGCCACCGGGGGACAGGCATACAATGGGCAGTTCTTC.

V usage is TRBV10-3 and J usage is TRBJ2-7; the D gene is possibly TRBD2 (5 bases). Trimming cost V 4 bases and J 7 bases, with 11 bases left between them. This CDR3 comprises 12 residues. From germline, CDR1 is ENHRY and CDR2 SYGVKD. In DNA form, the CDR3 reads TGTGCCATCAGTGGCGAGGGCGTGGAGCAGTACTTC. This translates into CAISGEGVEQYF.

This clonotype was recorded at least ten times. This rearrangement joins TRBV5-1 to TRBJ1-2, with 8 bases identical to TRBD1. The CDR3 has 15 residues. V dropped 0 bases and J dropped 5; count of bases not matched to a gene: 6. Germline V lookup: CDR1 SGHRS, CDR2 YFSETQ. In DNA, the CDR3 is TGCGCCAGCAGCTTGGATGGGACAGGAGGATATGGCTACACCTTC. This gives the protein CASSLDGTGGYGYTF.

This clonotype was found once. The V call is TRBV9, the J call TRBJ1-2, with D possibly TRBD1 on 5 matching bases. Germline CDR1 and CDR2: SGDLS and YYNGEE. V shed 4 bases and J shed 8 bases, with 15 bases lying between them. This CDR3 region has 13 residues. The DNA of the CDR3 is TGTGCCAGCAGCCCCCGGGGGGGATTCGGCTACACCTTC. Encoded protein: CASSPRGGFGYTF.

CDR3 nucleotides: TGCAGTGTCCCTTCCGGGACAGGTGGAGGCTCTGGAAACACCATATATTTT. It yields the protein CSVPSGTGGGSGNTIYF. V and J are TRBV20-1 and TRBJ1-3, with TRBD1 matching 8 bases. The CDR3 sequence is 17 residues long. V shed 7 bases and J 0 bases; nucleotides not matched to a gene: 14. Germline loops: CDR1 DFQATT, CDR2 SNEGSKA (reference sequence).

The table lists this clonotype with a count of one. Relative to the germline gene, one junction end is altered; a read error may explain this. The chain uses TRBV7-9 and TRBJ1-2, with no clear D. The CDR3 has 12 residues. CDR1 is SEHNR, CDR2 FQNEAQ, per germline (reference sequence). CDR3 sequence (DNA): TGTGCCAGCAGCTTAGATGTGTATGGCTACATCTTC. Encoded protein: CASSLDVYGYIF.

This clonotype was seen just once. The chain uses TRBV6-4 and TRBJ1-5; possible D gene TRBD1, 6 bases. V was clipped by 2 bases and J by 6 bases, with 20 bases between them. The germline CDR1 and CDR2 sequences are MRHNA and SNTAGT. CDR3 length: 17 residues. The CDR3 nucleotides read TGTGCCAGCAGTGACCCCCAGACCGGGGGCTTTGGTCAGCCCCAGCATTTT. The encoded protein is CASSDPQTGGFGQPQHF.

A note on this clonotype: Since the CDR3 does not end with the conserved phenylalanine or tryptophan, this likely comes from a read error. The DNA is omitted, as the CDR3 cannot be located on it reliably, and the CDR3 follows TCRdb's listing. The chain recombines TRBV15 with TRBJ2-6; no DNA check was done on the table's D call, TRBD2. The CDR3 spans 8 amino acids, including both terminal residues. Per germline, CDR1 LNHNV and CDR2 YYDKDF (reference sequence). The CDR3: CATSRGTT.

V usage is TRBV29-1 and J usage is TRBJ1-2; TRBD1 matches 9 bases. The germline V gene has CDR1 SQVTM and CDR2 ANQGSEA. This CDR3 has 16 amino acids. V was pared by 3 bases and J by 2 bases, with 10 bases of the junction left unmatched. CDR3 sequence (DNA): TGCAGCGTTGACATGAGGCGGACAGGGGAAAACTATGGCTACACCTTC. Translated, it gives CSVDMRRTGENYGYTF.

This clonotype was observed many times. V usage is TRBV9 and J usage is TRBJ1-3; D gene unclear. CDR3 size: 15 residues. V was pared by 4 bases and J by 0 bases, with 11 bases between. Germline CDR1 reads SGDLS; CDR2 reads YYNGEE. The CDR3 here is CASSPTLSSGNTIYF. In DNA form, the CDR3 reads TGTGCCAGCAGCCCTACCCTGAGCTCTGGAAACACCATATATTTT.